One and the same sample provided the 24 T cell receptor beta chains below, sequenced in a study of response to subunit inactivated influenza vaccine. MiXCR, run by TCRdb on the RT-PCR reads, gives a single entry per CDR3 protein. The sample has hundreds of thousands of distinct CDR3 sequences; roughly 14% are singletons. The sample was PBMCs from blood, taken 11 to 12 days after vaccination. These TCRs come from a man aged 50 or older who received an inactivated influenza vaccine.

This clonotype was seen only a few times. This chain joins TRBV28 and TRBJ2-7; 9 nucleotides agree with TRBD2. Germline V lookup: CDR1 MDHEN, CDR2 SYDVKM. There are 16 residues in the CDR3. Germline trimming cut 3 bases from V and 2 bases from J; bases unmatched to any gene: 8. CDR3 DNA sequence: TGTGCCAGCAGTTTCCAGACTAGCGGAATCCCCTACGAGCAGTACTTC. It specifies CASSFQTSGIPYEQYF.

This clonotype showed up just a few times. This chain uses TRBV9 with TRBJ1-2, with 8 bases fitting TRBD1. Trimming at V came to 2 bases and at J to 6 bases, leaving 18 bases not matched to a gene. There are 18 residues in the CDR3. Germline V lookup: CDR1 SGDLS, CDR2 YYNGEE. As DNA, the CDR3 is TGTGCCAGCAGCGTTGGTTTCCTTGCGCAGACAGGGGTCGATGGCTACACCTTC. It is translated as CASSVGFLAQTGVDGYTF.

The sample holds a few counts of this clonotype. The V gene is TRBV4-3, the J gene TRBJ2-1; D uncertain. CDR3 length: 15 residues. CDR1 and CDR2 (germline): LGHNA, YSLEER. Trimming removed 0 bases from V and 2 bases from J, with 8 bases in between. DNA for the CDR3: TGCGCCAGCAGCCAAGAATACCAGGCCTACAATGAGCAGTTCTTC. Residues: CASSQEYQAYNEQFF.

The V call is TRBV7-2, the J call TRBJ2-5; 7 nucleotides line up with TRBD1. There are 14 residues in the CDR3. With 5 bases clipped from V and 6 bases from J, the junction kept 9 bases outside the gene matches. CDR1 SGHTA and CDR2 FQGNSA come from the germline V gene. CDR3 in DNA: TGTGCCAGCAGCGGGGACAGTGTGGGGAAGACCCAGTACTTC. Protein product: CASSGDSVGKTQYF.

This clonotype was counted between two and nine times. The rearrangement links TRBV28 to TRBJ1-2, with 10 bases identical to TRBD1. The CDR3 contains 16 residues. V was clipped by 6 bases and J by 7 bases; unmatched bases: 14. The germline V gene encodes CDR1 MDHEN and CDR2 SYDVKM. The CDR3, as DNA: TGTGCCAGCAGCCCCCCGCTCGACAGGGGGCTTCGTGGCTACACCTTC. Translating gives CASSPPLDRGLRGYTF.

This chain's CDR3 is CSAPGQGRVNTEAFF. The CDR3 DNA reads as TGCAGTGCTCCTGGACAGGGACGGGTGAACACTGAAGCTTTCTTT. The genes are TRBV20-1 and TRBJ1-1; 8 bases agree with TRBD1. The germline CDR1 and CDR2 sequences are DFQATT and SNEGSKA (reference sequence). The length of the CDR3 is 15 residues. J gave up 0 bases and V 5 bases, and 8 bases lay outside the gene matches.

This clonotype was seen at least ten times. The chain is built from TRBV5-6 and TRBJ1-4, with D possibly being TRBD1 (5 bases). Trimming took 4 bases from V and 4 from J, leaving 8 bases between them. Germline V gene lookup returns CDR1 SGHDT and CDR2 YYEEEE. This CDR3 spans 13 amino acids. As DNA, the CDR3 is TGTGCCAGCAGCCTGGGACTTAATGAAAAACTGTTTTTT. Its translation is CASSLGLNEKLFF.

This clonotype was counted ten times or more. The V call is TRBV5-1, the J call TRBJ1-4; D gene uncertain. Germline V CDR1 and CDR2: SGHRS, YFSETQ. The CDR3 spans 14 residues. Trimming removed 3 bases at V and 4 bases at J, with 10 bases between. The CDR3 nucleotides read TGCGCCAGCAGCTCGGGTGTCCTTAATGAAAAACTGTTTTTT. Protein: CASSSGVLNEKLFF.

CDR3 sequence reads: CASSSDYNNEQFF. The CDR3 DNA reads TGTGCCAGCAGTTCGGACTACAACAATGAGCAGTTCTTC. The chain carries TRBV12-3 or TRBV12-4 and TRBJ2-1, with a weak D call TRBD2 (6 bases). The CDR3 covers 13 residues. Trimming took 4 bases from V and 5 from J, leaving 9 bases between them.

This chain connects TRBV7-2 to TRBJ1-2; 10 positions agree with TRBD1. Per germline, CDR1 SGHTA and CDR2 FQGNSA. J lost 7 bases, V lost 5 bases, and 4 bases had no gene match. CDR3 size: 13 residues. As DNA, the CDR3 is TGTGCCAGCAGCGCCGGGACAGGGGTTGGCTACACCTTC. Its protein product is CASSAGTGVGYTF.

The chain combines TRBV12-3 or TRBV12-4 with TRBJ2-2, with 9 bases lining up with TRBD1. This CDR3 comprises 19 residues. V gave up 4 bases and J gave up 5 bases; unmatched junction bases: 17. CDR3 in DNA: TGTGCCAGCAGTTCCCACCGTACTACCGGACAGGGGTTTACCGGGGAGCTGTTTTTT. This translates into CASSSHRTTGQGFTGELFF.

A few counts support this clonotype. CDR3 loop: CASSLRLTNPSTDTQYF. CDR3 sequence (DNA): TGCGCCAGCAGCTTGCGGCTAACAAACCCTAGCACAGATACGCAGTATTTT. The rearrangement links TRBV5-1 to TRBJ2-3, with D uncertain. V was clipped by 1 base and J by 0 bases, with 15 bases between them. In germline, CDR1 is SGHRS, CDR2 YFSETQ. CDR3 length: 17 amino acids.

The V and J genes are TRBV29-1 and TRBJ2-4, with D possibly TRBD1 on 5 matching bases. CDR3 length: 11 residues. V dropped 4 bases and J dropped 8 bases, with 9 bases sitting between them. In germline, CDR1 is SQVTM, CDR2 ANQGSEA. The CDR3 reads CSVAGLHIQYF. The CDR3 nucleotides read TGCAGCGTTGCAGGGTTGCACATTCAGTACTTC.

V and J are TRBV6-5 and TRBJ1-1; TRBD1 might be the D (5 bases). Germline V gene data show CDR1 as MNHEY and CDR2 as SVGAGI. The CDR3 has 16 residues. Trimming stripped 2 bases from V and 0 bases from J, with 13 bases between. The CDR3 nucleotides are TGTGCCAGCAGTTACGCGAAGGGACCGATGAACACTGAAGCTTTCTTT. Translated, it gives CASSYAKGPMNTEAFF.

The V call is TRBV6-1, the J call TRBJ2-3; 12 bases align to TRBD2. The trim removed 6 bases at V and 5 bases at J, leaving 15 bases unmatched. The germline V gene has CDR1 MNHNS and CDR2 SASEGT. This CDR3 region has 18 residues. The CDR3 sequence is CASRLGLAGRAGGDTQYF. CDR3 sequence (DNA): TGTGCCAGCAGACTGGGACTAGCGGGCAGAGCAGGGGGAGATACGCAGTATTTT.

The rearrangement uses TRBV7-6 and TRBJ2-3; 8 bases fit TRBD2. Germline values: CDR1 SGHVS, CDR2 FNYEAQ. V shed 1 base, J shed 2 bases, and the junction held 11 bases outside the gene matches. The CDR3 has 18 amino acids. The CDR3 is CASSLGGVAGRYTDTQYF. CDR3 nucleotides: TGTGCCAGCAGCTTAGGAGGGGTAGCGGGGCGCTACACAGATACGCAGTATTTT.

The chain employs TRBV5-5 and TRBJ1-6, with 12 bases identical to TRBD1. This CDR3 has 15 amino acids. V dropped 4 bases and J dropped 9; count of bases not matched to a gene: 5. Germline V gene lookup returns CDR1 SGHKS and CDR2 YYEKEE (reference sequence). CDR3 protein: CASSVGTGGVSPLHF. In nucleotides, the CDR3 is TGTGCCAGCAGCGTTGGGACAGGGGGCGTTTCACCCCTCCACTTT.

The chain couples TRBV7-9 to TRBJ2-7; D might be TRBD1 (6 bases). Looked up from germline, CDR1 is SEHNR and CDR2 is FQNEAQ (reference sequence). The germline V and J ends were trimmed by 4 bases and 4 bases, with 17 bases remaining between them. The CDR3 length is 15 residues. CDR3 DNA: TGTGCCAGCAGCTCCAAACCACTGACAGGATACGAGCAGTACTTC. This sequence encodes CASSSKPLTGYEQYF.

This clonotype was counted a few times. The gene calls are TRBV11-2 and TRBJ2-1; either TRBD1 or TRBD2 may fit D (5 bases each). Germline CDR1 reads SGHAT; CDR2 reads FQNNGV. The germline V and J ends were trimmed by 7 bases and 1 base, with 17 bases remaining between them. This CDR3 has 16 amino acids. The CDR3 sequence: CASIALGDISYNEQFF. The DNA of the CDR3 is TGTGCCAGCATTGCCCTGGGGGATATTTCCTACAATGAGCAGTTCTTC.

The table lists this clonotype with a few counts. This chain links TRBV4-1 with TRBJ2-1, with 11 nucleotides matching TRBD2. The trim removed 2 bases at V and 4 bases at J, leaving 4 bases unmatched. The CDR3 spans 16 residues. Germline V CDR1 and CDR2: MGHRA, YSYEKL. Here the CDR3 reads CASSQQLAGVYNEQFF. The CDR3 DNA reads TGCGCCAGCAGCCAACAACTAGCGGGGGTTTACAATGAGCAGTTCTTC.

The V and J genes are TRBV6-2 or TRBV6-3 and TRBJ2-2; no reliable D call. The V end was cut by 0 bases, the J end by 6 bases, with 11 bases between. The CDR3 contains 15 residues. Per the germline V gene, CDR1 is MNHEY and CDR2 is SVGEGT. CDR3 protein: CASSYSNLLPGELFF. In DNA, the CDR3 is TGTGCCAGCAGTTACTCAAACTTGCTCCCCGGGGAGCTGTTTTTT.

This clonotype turned up a few times. The chain links TRBV20-1 to TRBJ2-4; 9 bases map to TRBD1. Germline-derived CDR1 and CDR2 are DFQATT and SNEGSKA (reference sequence). Losses at the gene ends were 6 bases for V and 6 bases for J; bases not matched to a gene: 6. The CDR3 is made up of 13 amino acids. The CDR3, as DNA: TGCAGTGCGCTGGACAGGGGAGGAAACATTCAGTACTTC. Its translation is CSALDRGGNIQYF.

This clonotype was seen a handful of times. V and J are TRBV4-1 and TRBJ1-4, with 10 positions matching TRBD1. From germline, CDR1 is MGHRA and CDR2 YSYEKL. The CDR3 spans 15 residues. V was clipped by 4 bases and J by 8 bases; unmatched bases: 7. The CDR3 protein is CASSRRQGAEEKLFF. CDR3 in DNA: TGCGCCAGCAGCCGGAGACAGGGGGCAGAAGAAAAACTGTTTTTT.

The chain couples TRBV20-1 to TRBJ2-2, with 7 bases that match TRBD1. This CDR3 is built from 12 residues. V gave up 6 bases and J gave up 6 bases; unmatched junction bases: 4. The germline V gene encodes CDR1 DFQATT and CDR2 SNEGSKA (reference sequence). The CDR3 reads CSARQGAGELFF. DNA for the CDR3: TGCAGTGCCAGACAGGGTGCCGGGGAGCTGTTTTTT.